The 5 T cell receptor beta chains in this list originate from one sample, sequenced in a study of regulatory T cells in long-lasting Graves disease. HTBI primers from iRepertoire and Arm-PCR of CDR3 regions yielded the TCR beta libraries. TCRdb reprocessed the multiplex PCR reads with MiXCR, giving one entry per CDR3 protein. The table records around 470,000 distinct CDR3 sequences, around 13% of them present only once. The time point here: newly diagnosed GD, antithyroid drugs for less than 3 months. After RNA was extracted from PBMCs, the TCR library was made from it. These same data were also listed under a study on T cells in Graves' hyperthyroidism and ophthalmopathy.

The starting material was peripheral blood mononuclear cells (PBMCs), obtained at new diagnosis, from a patient treated with antithyroid drugs. All receptors derive from a woman aged 45 to 65 with Graves disease.

The chain carries TRBV10-3 and TRBJ1-3; 7 nucleotides align to TRBD1. Germline V gene lookup returns CDR1 ENHRY and CDR2 SYGVKD. Germline trimming cut 7 bases from V and 6 bases from J; bases unmatched to any gene: 6. The CDR3 spans 13 residues. The CDR3 nucleotides are TGTGCCATCAATGAAGGGACAGTAAACACCATATATTTT. This gives the protein CAINEGTVNTIYF.

This clonotype has more than one count but fewer than ten. This chain connects TRBV27 to TRBJ1-4; TRBD1 matches at 9 bases. This CDR3 has 14 amino acids. Germline lookup yields CDR1 MNHEY and CDR2 SMNVEV (reference sequence). V gave up 6 bases and J gave up 4 bases; unmatched junction bases: 3. CDR3 loop: CASRMTGGNEKLFF. The CDR3 DNA reads TGTGCCAGCAGGATGACAGGGGGTAATGAAAAACTGTTTTTT.

The chain combines TRBV28 with TRBJ2-1; 9 nucleotides line up with TRBD2. Germline trimming cut 8 bases from V and 4 bases from J; bases unmatched to any gene: 12. Germline values: CDR1 MDHEN, CDR2 SYDVKM. CDR3 length: 16 amino acids. This CDR3 is CASSTPGLAGYNEQFF. CDR3 sequence (DNA): TGTGCCAGCTCCACCCCGGGGCTAGCGGGGTACAATGAGCAGTTCTTC.

This clonotype was seen only a few times. This chain joins TRBV6-2 or TRBV6-3 and TRBJ2-7, with D hard to call. The V gene's germline CDR1 is MNHEY and CDR2 SVGEGT. The CDR3 is 16 residues long. V lost 2 bases, J lost 5 bases, and 19 bases lay in between. CDR3 sequence: CASSYPSNSRSDEQYF. The CDR3 coding sequence is TGTGCCAGCAGTTACCCCTCAAATTCTAGGAGCGACGAGCAGTACTTC.

V and J are TRBV29-1 and TRBJ2-4; D is unresolved. The CDR3 runs 13 residues. Germline CDR1 is SQVTM and CDR2 is ANQGSEA. Trimming took 3 bases from V and 0 from J, leaving 6 bases between them. As DNA, the CDR3 is TGCAGCGTTGAGTCGGCAGCCAAAAACATTCAGTACTTC. This gives the protein CSVESAAKNIQYF.